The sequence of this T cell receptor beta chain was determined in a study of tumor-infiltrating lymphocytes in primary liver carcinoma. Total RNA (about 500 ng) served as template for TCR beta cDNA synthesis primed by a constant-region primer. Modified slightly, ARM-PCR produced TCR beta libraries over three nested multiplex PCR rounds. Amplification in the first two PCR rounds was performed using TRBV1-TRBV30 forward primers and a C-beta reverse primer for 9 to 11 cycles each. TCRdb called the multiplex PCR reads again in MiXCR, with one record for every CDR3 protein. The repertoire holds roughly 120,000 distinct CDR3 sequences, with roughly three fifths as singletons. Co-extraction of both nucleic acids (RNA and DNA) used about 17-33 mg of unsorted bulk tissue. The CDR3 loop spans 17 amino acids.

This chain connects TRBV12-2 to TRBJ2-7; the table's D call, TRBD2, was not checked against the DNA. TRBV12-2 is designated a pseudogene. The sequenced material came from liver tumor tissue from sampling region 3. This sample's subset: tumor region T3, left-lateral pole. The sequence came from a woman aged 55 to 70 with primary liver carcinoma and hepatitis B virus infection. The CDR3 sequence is CANRNPIFSGSFGEQYF. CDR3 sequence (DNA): TGTGCAAATCGGAACCCAATATTTAGCGGGAGTTTTGGGGAGCAGTACTTC.